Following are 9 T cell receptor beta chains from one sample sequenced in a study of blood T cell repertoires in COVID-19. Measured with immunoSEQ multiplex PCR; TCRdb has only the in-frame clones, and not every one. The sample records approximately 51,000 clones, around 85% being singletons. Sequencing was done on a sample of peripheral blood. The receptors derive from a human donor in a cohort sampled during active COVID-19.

The CDR3 bases are TGTGCCAGCAGTTTACGCAGGGGAGTACACGAGCAGTACTTC. This translates into CASSLRRGVHEQYF. The chain carries TRBV27 and TRBJ2-7, with D maybe TRBD1 (6 bases). The germline V gene has CDR1 MNHEY and CDR2 SMNVEV (reference sequence). Trimming removed 2 bases from V and 5 bases from J, with 13 bases in between. There are 14 residues in the CDR3.

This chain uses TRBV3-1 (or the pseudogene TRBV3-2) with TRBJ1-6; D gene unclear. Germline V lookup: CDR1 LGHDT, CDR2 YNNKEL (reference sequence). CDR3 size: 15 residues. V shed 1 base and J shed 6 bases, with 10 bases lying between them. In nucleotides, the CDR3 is TGTGCCAGCAGCCAAGTACCGGGGAGTAATTCACCCCTCCACTTT. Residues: CASSQVPGSNSPLHF.

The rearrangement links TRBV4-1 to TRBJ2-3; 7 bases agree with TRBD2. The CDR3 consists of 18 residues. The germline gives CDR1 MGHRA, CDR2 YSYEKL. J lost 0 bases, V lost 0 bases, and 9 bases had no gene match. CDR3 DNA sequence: TGCGCCAGCAGCCAAGAACCCTCTCTAGCGGCTAGCACAGATACGCAGTATTTT. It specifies CASSQEPSLAASTDTQYF.

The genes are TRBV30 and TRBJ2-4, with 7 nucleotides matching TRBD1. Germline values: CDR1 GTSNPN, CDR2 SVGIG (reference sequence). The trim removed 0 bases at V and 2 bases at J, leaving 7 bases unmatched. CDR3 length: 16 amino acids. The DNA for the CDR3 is TGTGCCTGGAGTGTAGGTTTCAGGGGGACCAAAAACATTCAGTACTTC. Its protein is CAWSVGFRGTKNIQYF.

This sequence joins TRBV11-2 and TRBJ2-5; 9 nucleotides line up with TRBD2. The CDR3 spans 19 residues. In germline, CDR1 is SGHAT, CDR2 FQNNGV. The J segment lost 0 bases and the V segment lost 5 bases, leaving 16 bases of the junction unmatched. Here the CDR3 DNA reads TGTGCCAGCAGCGATAGAGGCGGGAGGGTTCCCCTGTACCAAGAGACCCAGTACTTC. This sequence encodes CASSDRGGRVPLYQETQYF.

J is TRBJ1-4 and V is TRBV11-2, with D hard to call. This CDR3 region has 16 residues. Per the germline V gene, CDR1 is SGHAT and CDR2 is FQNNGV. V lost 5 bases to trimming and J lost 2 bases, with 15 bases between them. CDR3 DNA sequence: TGTGCCAGCAGCCTCCGTGCGGGGAACACTAATGAAAAACTGTTTTTT. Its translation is CASSLRAGNTNEKLFF.

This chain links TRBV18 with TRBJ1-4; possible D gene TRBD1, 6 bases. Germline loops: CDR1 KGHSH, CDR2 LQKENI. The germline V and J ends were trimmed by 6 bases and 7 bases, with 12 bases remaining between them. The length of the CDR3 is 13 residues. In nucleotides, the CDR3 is TGTGCCAGCTCGTCGTCAGGGGTTGAAAAACTGTTTTTT. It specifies CASSSSGVEKLFF.

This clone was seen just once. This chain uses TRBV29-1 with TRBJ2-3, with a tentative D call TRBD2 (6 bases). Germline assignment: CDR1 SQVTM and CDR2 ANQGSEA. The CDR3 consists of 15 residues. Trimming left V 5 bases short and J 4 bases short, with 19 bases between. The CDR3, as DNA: TGCAGCGTTCCAGCCCGGGACGGGAGTCCAGATACGCAGTATTTT. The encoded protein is CSVPARDGSPDTQYF.

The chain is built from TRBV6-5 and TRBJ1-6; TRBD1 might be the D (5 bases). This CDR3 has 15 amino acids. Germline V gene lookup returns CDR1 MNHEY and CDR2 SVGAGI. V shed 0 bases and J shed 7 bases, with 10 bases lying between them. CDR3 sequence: CASSYSRQQNSPLHF. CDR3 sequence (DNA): TGTGCCAGCAGTTACTCGAGACAGCAGAATTCACCCCTCCACTTT.